This entry features one T cell receptor beta chain sequence. The treatment: some 20 received Ad26.COV2.S at low or high dose, single or two shots; 5 received placebo; per-sample allocation not given. Material that was analyzed had been drawn on day 63 after the first vaccine or placebo injection. The method was immunoSEQ multiplex PCR; TCRdb's version includes in-frame clones alone and lacks a portion of them. The sample records 300,000 to 400,000 clones, just under 85% being singletons. This entry is derived from a study of Ad26.COV2.S vaccination and SARS-CoV-2 variants. Study summary: Recipients of Ad26.COV2.S got it intramuscularly, once or twice 56 days apart.

CDR1 and CDR2 from the germline V gene are SGDLS and YYNGEE. The CDR3 sequence is 14 residues long. V gave up 3 bases and J gave up 3 bases; unmatched junction bases: 3. The rearrangement links TRBV9 to TRBJ1-5; 7 nucleotides match TRBD1. The sequence was collected from a person between 18 and 60 years old who received the Ad26.COV2.S COVID-19 vaccine or a placebo. This specimen was peripheral blood, taken in a trial of Ad26.COV2.S vaccine versus placebo. The CDR3 here is CASSGGTANQPQHF. In nucleotides, the CDR3 is TGTGCCAGCAGCGGCGGGACAGCCAATCAGCCCCAGCATTTT.